Sequencing of this T cell receptor beta chain was carried out in a study of cytomegalovirus exposure and HLA in healthy donors. About the research overall: Early released data comprised about 84 million unique TCRs from HLA-typed donors. Findings and limits, study-wide: When presence/absence was analysed, sequencing depth was taken to be roughly uniform across donors. Specificity for CMV antigens was confirmed in vitro for a few of the CMV-associated chains. Sequencing likely caused a cluster of highly shared sequence variants.

The ends lost 3 bases at V and 2 bases at J; junction bases unmatched: 5. In germline, CDR1 is SGHVS, CDR2 FNYEAQ. The CDR3 consists of 15 residues. This PCR relied on a set of 60 Vbeta primers and 13 Jbeta primers. Produced via immunoSEQ multiplex PCR; TCRdb's table is partial and in-frame only. The data contain about 160,000 clones, approximately 79% of them singletons. Remarks on this clone: Its antigen is still unknown.

The gene calls are TRBV7-6 and TRBJ2-3, with 7 bases matching TRBD2. Sequenced material: PBMCs. The TCR sequence derives from a middle-aged man in good health and CMV-seronegative. In DNA form, the CDR3 reads TGTGCCAGCAGCTTGGGGCGGGGGTACACAGATACGCAGTATTTT. Protein: CASSLGRGYTDTQYF.